This T cell receptor (beta chain) was recorded in a study of CXCR3-negative and CXCR3-positive naive CD8 T cells. On the study more broadly: Per library, roughly 1.4 +/- 0.3 million reads; 130 million to 150 million TRB reads overall.

With UMI labels, 5' RACE was used to prepare the TRB cDNA libraries. TCRdb re-called the 5' RACE reads and gives one entry per CDR3 protein, without DNA. Seen in this sample are over 45,000 distinct CDR3 sequences; the ten most common clones hold about 15%. Sequenced sample: memory CD8+ T cells from blood. This TCR was recovered from a human donor in good health. Some clones in this sample may be carry-over from other donors' samples.

The CDR3 is CASSQVLRAYEQYF. V usage is TRBV3-1 and J usage is TRBJ2-7. Germline CDR1 LGHDT, CDR2 YNNKEL (reference sequence). The CDR3 spans 14 residues.